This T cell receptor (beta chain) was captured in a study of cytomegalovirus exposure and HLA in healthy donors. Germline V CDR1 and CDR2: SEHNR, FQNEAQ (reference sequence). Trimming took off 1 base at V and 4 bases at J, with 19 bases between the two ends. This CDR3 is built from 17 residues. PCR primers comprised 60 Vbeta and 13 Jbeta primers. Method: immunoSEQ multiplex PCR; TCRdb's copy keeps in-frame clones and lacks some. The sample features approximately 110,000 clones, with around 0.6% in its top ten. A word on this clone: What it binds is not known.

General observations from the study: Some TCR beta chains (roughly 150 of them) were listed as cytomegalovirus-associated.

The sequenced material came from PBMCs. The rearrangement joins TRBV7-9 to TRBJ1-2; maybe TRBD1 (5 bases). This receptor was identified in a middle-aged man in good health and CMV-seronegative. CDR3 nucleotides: TGTGCCAGCAGCTTAGTATACCGGCCAGGGTCCGGCTATGGCTACACCTTC. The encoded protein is CASSLVYRPGSGYGYTF.